These 27 T cell receptor beta chains came from one sample sequenced in a study of blood T cells in healthy people across ages. Together with a sample-barcoded 5' primer, a J-beta primer mix was included in a second PCR lasting about 6 to 12 cycles. TCRdb processed the 5' RACE reads anew with MiXCR; each CDR3 protein has one entry. The sample lists approximately 600,000 distinct CDR3 sequences, under 70% occurring once. The sequenced material came from blood. These receptors originate from a man in his 60s in good health.

The chain couples TRBV6-5 to TRBJ1-2; D may be TRBD1 (5 bases). CDR3 length equals 15 residues. CDR1 is MNHEY, CDR2 SVGAGI, per germline. V was clipped by 7 bases and J by 5 bases, with 20 bases between them. The DNA of the CDR3 is TGTGCCAGCACCCAACATGGGGGGATTGGATATGGCTACACCTTC. This sequence encodes CASTQHGGIGYGYTF.

This clonotype was observed once. V gene TRBV28 combines with J gene TRBJ2-7; D is ambiguous. Germline V gene sequence: CDR1 MDHEN, CDR2 SYDVKM. The CDR3 runs 12 residues. The ends were cut back, 7 bases at V and 4 bases at J, with 11 bases in the middle. CDR3: CASNSVGYEQYF. As DNA, the CDR3 is TGTGCCAGCAATTCGGTCGGATACGAGCAGTACTTC.

V is TRBV3-1 and J is TRBJ2-4, with D uncertain. The DNA end favors TRBJ2-5, so the J call may be wrong. This CDR3 is built from 14 residues. Germline CDR1 LGHDT, CDR2 YNNKEL (reference sequence). Written as DNA, the CDR3 is TGTGCCAGCAGCCAAGATAGGCAGAGAGAGACCCAGTACTTC. Its translation: CASSQDRQRETQYF.

This clonotype was seen more than once but under ten times. This chain links TRBV5-1 with TRBJ2-5; 7 nucleotides align to TRBD2. Per the germline V gene, CDR1 is SGHRS and CDR2 is YFSETQ. The CDR3 has 12 amino acids. Trimming took 7 bases from V and 5 from J; bases not matched to a gene: 5. This CDR3 reads CASGLEDETQYF. The CDR3 DNA is TGCGCCAGCGGACTAGAGGACGAGACCCAGTACTTC.

The CDR3 bases are TGCGCCAGCAGCTTGGGTGTGACTACCCTCGGGGATACGCAGTATTTT. This translates into CASSLGVTTLGDTQYF. The genes are TRBV5-1 and TRBJ2-3, with D possibly being TRBD2 (5 bases). Germline CDR1 SGHRS, CDR2 YFSETQ. Trimming took 0 bases from V and 6 from J, leaving 17 bases between them. CDR3 length: 16 residues.

This clonotype was found a few times. The chain couples TRBV5-5 to TRBJ2-7; TRBD2 is a possible D gene (6 bases). V lost 2 bases, J lost 3 bases, and 12 bases lay in between. CDR3 length: 14 residues. The germline V gene has CDR1 SGHKS and CDR2 YYEKEE (reference sequence). The CDR3 DNA reads as TGTGCCAGCAGCTTTCGGGACTCCAACTACGAGCAGTACTTC. This encodes CASSFRDSNYEQYF.

The J gene is TRBJ1-5, the V gene TRBV2, with D possibly matching TRBD1 (5 bases). The CDR3 is 13 amino acids. V lost 8 bases to trimming and J lost 6 bases, with 14 bases between them. Germline CDR1 and CDR2: SNHLY and FYNNEI. The CDR3 here is CASAGGPSQPQHF. In DNA, the CDR3 is TGTGCCAGCGCGGGGGGACCAAGTCAGCCCCAGCATTTT.

This clonotype was counted only a few times. This sequence joins TRBV29-1 and TRBJ1-2; 9 bases map to TRBD1. The V segment lost 6 bases and the J segment 4 bases; nucleotides outside the gene matches: 3. Germline V CDR1 and CDR2: SQVTM, ANQGSEA. This CDR3 comprises 12 residues. CDR3 region: CSVGTGPYGYTF. Here the CDR3 DNA reads TGCAGCGTGGGGACAGGGCCCTATGGCTACACCTTC.

The rearrangement uses TRBV20-1 and TRBJ2-7; possibly TRBD2 for D (6 bases). The DNA end is more similar to TRBJ2-5, so the J call may be wrong. Germline CDR1 DFQATT, CDR2 SNEGSKA (reference sequence). This CDR3 has 13 amino acids. CDR3 region: CSAREGRTGTQYF. DNA for the CDR3: TGCAGTGCTAGGGAGGGGAGGACCGGGACCCAGTACTTC.

The table lists this clonotype with a few counts. The chain combines TRBV20-1 with TRBJ2-1; possibly TRBD1 or TRBD2 for D (5 bases each). Germline CDR1 and CDR2: DFQATT and SNEGSKA (reference sequence). The germline V and J ends were trimmed by 2 bases and 6 bases, with 14 bases remaining between them. There are 14 residues in the CDR3. CDR3 sequence reads: CSARRPGQFNEQFF. The CDR3 DNA reads TGCAGTGCTAGACGTCCGGGGCAGTTCAATGAGCAGTTCTTC.

The V gene is TRBV28, the J gene TRBJ1-2, with 12 nucleotides matching TRBD1. Germline loops: CDR1 MDHEN, CDR2 SYDVKM. This CDR3 comprises 14 residues. The V gene end was trimmed by 9 bases and the J gene end by 8 bases; junction bases not matched to a gene: 10. The CDR3 DNA sequence: TGTGCCAGTTCGGGACAGGGGGCCATCAAGGGCTACACCTTC. It yields the protein CASSGQGAIKGYTF.

In its sample, this clonotype was seen many times. The chain couples TRBV5-1 to TRBJ1-2; D not resolved. V shed 1 base and J shed 0 bases, with 10 bases lying between them. This CDR3 has 15 residues. Germline CDR1 SGHRS, CDR2 YFSETQ. In DNA form, the CDR3 reads TGCGCCAGCAGCTTGTCTTGGAGAGCTAACTATGGCTACACCTTC. It specifies CASSLSWRANYGYTF. The full variable domain, its missing parts supplied by reference TRBV5-1 and TRBJ1-2, is KAGVTQTPRYLIKTRGQQVTLSCSPISGHRSVSWYQQTPGQGLQFLFEYFSETQRNKGNFPGRFSGRQFSNSRSEMNVSTLELGDSALYLCASSLSWRANYGYTFGSGTRLTVV.

The rearrangement links TRBV7-8 to TRBJ2-1, with 11 bases aligning to TRBD2. The ends lost 6 bases at V and 3 bases at J; junction bases unmatched: 13. Germline CDR1 is SGHVS and CDR2 is FQNEAQ. The CDR3 is 18 amino acids. The CDR3 coding sequence is TGTGCCAGCAGTTATGGGCTAGCGGGGGGTACGTTCTACAATGAGCAGTTCTTC. This gives the protein CASSYGLAGGTFYNEQFF.

This sequence joins TRBV28 and TRBJ2-5; TRBD1 agrees at 11 bases. The CDR3 sequence is 17 residues long. The germline V gene encodes CDR1 MDHEN and CDR2 SYDVKM. Germline trimming cut 6 bases from V and 2 bases from J; bases unmatched to any gene: 11. CDR3 nucleotides: TGTGCCAGCAGCCACGGACAGGGGGCGAACACACAAGAGACCCAGTACTTC. This gives the protein CASSHGQGANTQETQYF. The full variable domain, its missing parts supplied by reference TRBV28 and TRBJ2-5, is DVKVTQSSRYLVKRTGEKVFLECVQDMDHENMFWYRQDPGLGLRLIYFSYDVKMKEKGDIPEGYSVSREKKERFSLILESASTNQTSMYLCASSHGQGANTQETQYFGPGTRLLVL.

A word on this clonotype: This may arise from a read error, as a much more abundant clone is one base away. The chain joins TRBV4-1 to TRBJ2-5, with TRBD2 matching over 7 bases. The V segment lost 2 bases and the J segment 5 bases; nucleotides outside the gene matches: 8. CDR3 size: 15 residues. The germline gives CDR1 MGHRA, CDR2 YSYEKL. CDR3 coding DNA: TGCGCCAGCAGCCAAACAGGACTAGAGGGGGAGACCCAGTACTTC. Protein: CASSQTGLEGETQYF.

This chain links TRBV12-3 or TRBV12-4 with TRBJ2-5; D gene ambiguous. V was trimmed by 9 bases and J by 2 bases, leaving 13 bases between them. This CDR3 is 13 amino acids long. The CDR3 here is CASKAIRQETQYF. The CDR3 DNA reads TGTGCCAGTAAAGCGATCCGACAAGAGACCCAGTACTTC.

The chain combines TRBV9 with TRBJ2-6; tentatively, D is TRBD1 (7 bases). The germline V and J ends were trimmed by 6 bases and 2 bases, with 15 bases remaining between them. Germline CDR1 is SGDLS and CDR2 is YYNGEE. This CDR3 spans 16 amino acids. This CDR3 reads CASNRGGTAGANVLTF. The CDR3 DNA reads TGTGCCAGCAACCGTGGGGGGACAGCTGGGGCCAACGTCCTGACTTTC. The full variable domain, with the rest looked up from reference TRBV9 and TRBJ2-6, is DSGVTQTPKHLITATGQRVTLRCSPRSGDLSVYWYQQSLDQGLQFLIQYYNGEERAKGNILERFSAQQFPDLHSELNLSSLELGDSALYFCASNRGGTAGANVLTFGAGSRLTVL.

This clonotype was counted a single time. V is TRBV20-1 and J is TRBJ2-7; D is unresolved. The CDR3 is 11 residues long. V lost 3 bases and J 7 bases, leaving 10 bases between the germline ends. Germline CDR1 is DFQATT and CDR2 is SNEGSKA (reference sequence). The CDR3 DNA is TGCAGTGCTAGTCTGCTAGAAGAGCAGTACTTC. Its protein is CSASLLEEQYF.

This chain connects TRBV15 to TRBJ2-3; TRBD2 is a possible D gene (6 bases). The CDR3 is 15 residues long. Trimming left V 1 base short and J 2 bases short, with 10 bases between. CDR1 and CDR2 from the germline V gene are LNHNV and YYDKDF (reference sequence). CDR3 residues: CATSRAGAPTDTQYF. CDR3 DNA: TGTGCCACCAGCAGAGCGGGAGCTCCCACAGATACGCAGTATTTT.

This chain connects TRBV5-1 to TRBJ1-2; 9 bases match TRBD1. This CDR3 contains 14 residues. Germline trimming cut 4 bases from V and 4 bases from J; bases unmatched to any gene: 5. CDR1 SGHRS and CDR2 YFSETQ come from the germline V gene. This chain's CDR3 is CASSPGTGTYGYTF. The CDR3 coding sequence is TGCGCCAGCAGCCCCGGGACAGGGACCTATGGCTACACCTTC.

This clonotype was observed a handful of times. Relative to the germline gene, one junction end is altered; a read error may explain this. The CDR3 sequence is CASSQGAGGYTF. Here the CDR3 DNA reads TGCGCCAGCAGCCAGGGGGCCGGTGGCTACACCTTC. The chain has TRBV3-1 and TRBJ1-2; the match to TRBD1 covers 8 bases. The CDR3 covers 12 residues. The V gene's germline CDR1 is LGHDT and CDR2 YNNKEL (reference sequence).

This clonotype appeared a few times. The rearrangement links TRBV15 to TRBJ2-2, with D perhaps TRBD1 (5 bases). The V and J ends lost 1 base and 5 bases respectively, with 11 bases between them. Germline CDR1 is LNHNV and CDR2 is YYDKDF (reference sequence). This CDR3 is built from 15 residues. The CDR3 loop reads CATSRGAGWTGELFF. In DNA, the CDR3 is TGTGCCACCAGCAGAGGGGCAGGGTGGACCGGGGAGCTGTTTTTT. Combining the CDR3 with reference TRBV15 and TRBJ2-2 gives the whole variable domain DAMVIQNPRYQVTQFGKPVTLSCSQTLNHNVMYWYQQKSSQAPKLLFHYYDKDFNNEADTPDNFQSRRPNTSFCFLDIRSPGLGDTAMYLCATSRGAGWTGELFFGEGSRLTVL.

This clonotype was seen just once. One junction end disagrees with the germline gene, perhaps due to a read error. Written as DNA, the CDR3 is TGTGCCAGCAGTGGACAGTATAATCCACCCCTCCACTTT. Translating it yields CASSGQYNPPLHF. The chain couples TRBV12-3 or TRBV12-4 to TRBJ1-6; D may be TRBD1 (6 bases). This CDR3 region has 13 residues.

The chain has TRBV9 and TRBJ2-1; possible D gene TRBD2, 5 bases. The closer fit of TRBJ2-7 to the DNA end suggests the J call may be wrong. The germline V gene has CDR1 SGDLS and CDR2 YYNGEE. The CDR3 runs to 15 residues. In DNA form, the CDR3 reads TGTGCCAGCAGCGTAGACCAGGCCGACTACAATGAGCAGTACTTC. This codes for CASSVDQADYNEQYF.

Details on this clonotype: A much larger clone sits a single nucleotide away, making a read error possible. J is TRBJ1-6 and V is TRBV12-3 or TRBV12-4; tentatively, D is TRBD1 (6 bases). V was trimmed by 5 bases and J by 6 bases, leaving 8 bases between them. The CDR3 sequence is 13 residues long. Here the CDR3 DNA reads TGTGCCAGCAGTGCACAGGGTAATTCACCCCTCCACTTT. As protein: CASSAQGNSPLHF.

The chain's CDR3 is CSAQSIMGSYNEQYF. CDR3 nucleotides: TGCAGTGCCCAATCAATCATGGGCTCTTACAATGAGCAGTACTTC. This sequence joins TRBV20-1 and TRBJ2-5, with D unresolved. Trimming removed 6 bases from V and 11 bases from J, with 28 bases in between. The CDR3 runs to 15 residues. In germline, CDR1 is DFQATT, CDR2 SNEGSKA (reference sequence).

This clonotype was observed a few times. The V and J genes are TRBV7-2 and TRBJ1-2; perhaps TRBD1 as D (6 bases). Germline lookup yields CDR1 SGHTA and CDR2 FQGNSA. Trimming shortened V by 1 base and J by 6 bases, and 15 bases separated the two germline ends. The CDR3 spans 15 residues. The CDR3 DNA is TGTGCCAGCAGCTTAGACCCCCGGACAGATAATGGCTACACCTTC. Protein product: CASSLDPRTDNGYTF.